This T cell receptor (beta chain) was profiled in a study of cytomegalovirus exposure and HLA in healthy donors. This clone was picked up one time. Sequencing used immunoSEQ multiplex PCR; TCRdb keeps in-frame clones, though not all of them. The table lists hundreds of thousands of clones, about nine tenths of them singletons, with roughly 0.75% in the top ten. The donors were members of the approximately 130-subject validation cohort (separate from the approximately 670-subject first cohort). The sample comprised PBMCs. This TCR was recovered from a woman younger than 35 in good health and CMV-seronegative.

CDR3 in DNA: TGTGCCAGCAGTGAATGGCGGGACCCCACAGATACGCAGTATTTT. Its protein product is CASSEWRDPTDTQYF. This chain joins TRBV6-1 and TRBJ2-3; perhaps TRBD2 as D (6 bases). This CDR3 spans 15 amino acids. V lost 2 bases, J lost 2 bases, and 11 bases lay in between. Germline V lookup: CDR1 MNHNS, CDR2 SASEGT.